The sequence of this TCR beta chain was determined in a study of T-cell reconstitution after alpha-beta-depleted transplantation in children (dated by TCRdb to 2015 to 2016). Regarding the complete study: Using TCR repertoire profiling, the study quantitatively followed how T-cell immune reconstitution unfolded in children after TCRalphabeta/CD19-depleted allogeneic hematopoietic cell transplantation.

This clonotype was counted between two and nine times. No antigen is known for it. Germline is not matched at one junction end, which may reflect a read error. Reading the label with the study, this specimen's treatment or condition is: allogeneic hematopoietic cell transplantation with graft depleted of TCRalphabeta T cells and CD19 B cells. The children who served as transplant recipients had been given grafts of TCRalphabeta/CD19-depleted allogeneic hematopoietic cells. Library preparation employed PCR. Sequencing instrument: Illumina HiSeq 2500. To normalize quantification of the TCRbeta repertoire, the TCR libraries were built with molecular barcoding that relied on unique molecular identifiers. TCRdb passed the public sequencing reads through fastp at Q25 and MiXCR, retaining productive beta sequences. Records with the same CDR3 protein are collapsed into one entry carrying the most frequent genes and DNA. This sample is represented by about 540,000 distinct CDR3 sequences; 25% to 30% of them were singletons. Just over 35% of the sample is in the top ten clones.

Overall study results and their limits: In some patients, the high TCRbeta diversity seen at day 60 was put down to recipient T cells and intrathymic progenitors that had survived conditioning. About two months after transplant, the apparently early recovery of alphabetaT-cell counts reportedly depended on just several hundred clones that had expanded rapidly and came from non-depleted graft cells. Over subsequent months, a decline in hyperexpanded clone frequencies was noted, and after one year, T-cell counts and TCRbeta diversity were mostly ascribed to newly produced T cells.

The CDR3 starts with the cysteine, ends with the phenylalanine, and has 14 residues. Only the CDR3 DNA is retained, 42 bases long and in frame from the first base. As encoded in the germline V gene, CDR1 is MGHRA while CDR2 is YSYEKL. The V gene is TRBV4-1 and the J gene is TRBJ1-1, with no confidently assigned D gene. This receptor was identified in a boy younger than two with Wiskott-Aldrich syndrome, due to receive a stem cell transplant. The sample here was PBMCs, taken before TCRalphabeta/CD19-depleted stem cell transplant. This receptor carries the CDR3 CASSQVGGNTEAFF. DNA sequence: TGTGCCAGCAGCCAAGTGGGAGGGAACACTGAAGCTTTCTTT.